The 29 T cell receptor beta chains below come from one sample, sequenced in a study of blood T cells in healthy people across ages. The authors ran a second PCR of 7 to 11 cycles using a sample-barcoded 5' primer and a J-beta primer mix. TCRdb reprocessed the 5' RACE reads via MiXCR and lists one record per CDR3 protein. The data hold 890,000 or so distinct CDR3 sequences, with 62% observed a single time. Specimen: blood. All receptors come from a man younger than 45 in good health.

This chain joins TRBV7-9 and TRBJ1-2; TRBD1 might be the D (5 bases). The CDR3 runs to 14 residues. V lost 5 bases, J lost 8 bases, and 18 bases lay in between. CDR1 is SEHNR, CDR2 FQNEAQ, per germline (reference sequence). CDR3 coding DNA: TGTGCCAGCAGCGGACCGGGACGGGCTGAGGGCTACACCTTC. The encoded protein is CASSGPGRAEGYTF.

The rearrangement links TRBV6-4 to TRBJ2-3; D gene unclear. The CDR3 loop spans 14 amino acids. The germline V gene has CDR1 MRHNA and CDR2 SNTAGT. Trimming took 3 bases from V and 6 from J, leaving 13 bases between them. The CDR3 sequence is CASSEWGYTDTQYF. In DNA form, the CDR3 reads TGTGCCAGCAGTGAATGGGGATACACGGATACGCAGTATTTT.

In this sample, this clonotype turned up a few times. The chain is built from TRBV29-1 and TRBJ2-3, with D possibly matching TRBD2 (6 bases). V lost 4 bases and J 5 bases, leaving 25 bases between the germline ends. CDR3 length: 17 amino acids. Germline values: CDR1 SQVTM, CDR2 ANQGSEA. CDR3 sequence reads: CSVVGWKGAGLIDTQYF. The CDR3 DNA follows: TGCAGCGTTGTAGGATGGAAAGGTGCGGGGTTGATAGATACGCAGTATTTT.

This clonotype has only a few counts. The chain recombines TRBV29-1 with TRBJ2-1; 8 nucleotides align to TRBD1. From germline, CDR1 is SQVTM and CDR2 ANQGSEA. V gave up 5 bases and J gave up 10 bases; unmatched junction bases: 10. This CDR3 comprises 13 residues. The CDR3 region is CSVLGTGPGEQFF. CDR3 nucleotides: TGCAGCGTTCTGGGGACAGGTCCAGGGGAGCAGTTCTTC.

The rearrangement uses TRBV5-1 and TRBJ2-3; no firm D call. The CDR3 is 16 amino acids. Germline V gene sequence: CDR1 SGHRS, CDR2 YFSETQ. The V end lost 4 bases, the J end lost 3 bases, and 18 bases lay between the germline ends. Here the CDR3 reads CASSPTRRSATDTQYF. CDR3 DNA: TGCGCCAGCAGCCCAACCCGAAGGAGCGCTACAGATACGCAGTATTTT.

This sequence joins TRBV12-3 or TRBV12-4 and TRBJ2-1; D is uncertain. This CDR3 has 16 amino acids. Trimming took 1 base from V and 3 from J, leaving 13 bases between them. The CDR3 is CASSLVRVRIYNEQFF. The CDR3 region has the DNA TGTGCCAGCAGTTTAGTACGGGTGAGAATCTACAATGAGCAGTTCTTC.

V usage is TRBV6-2 or TRBV6-3 and J usage is TRBJ1-5, with D maybe TRBD1 (6 bases). This CDR3 contains 15 residues. Between the trimmed V and J ends, which lost 0 bases and 4 bases, there was a span of 10 bases. The germline V gene encodes CDR1 MNHEY and CDR2 SVGEGT. CDR3 sequence (DNA): TGTGCCAGCAGTTACTCCCGCAGGGGAAATCAGCCCCAGCATTTT. It is translated as CASSYSRRGNQPQHF.

V and J are TRBV7-6 and TRBJ1-5; 7 bases fit TRBD1. The CDR3 is 15 residues long. The germline V gene has CDR1 SGHVS and CDR2 FNYEAQ. V lost 0 bases to trimming and J lost 7 bases; unmatched junction nucleotides: 6. The CDR3 region has the DNA TGTGCCAGCAGCTTAGCGGGGACAGTCGGCCAGCCCCAGCATTTT. Its protein is CASSLAGTVGQPQHF.

The rearrangement joins TRBV15 to TRBJ2-1; 10 nucleotides line up with TRBD2. The CDR3 contains 12 residues. V shed 9 bases, J shed 9 bases, and the junction held 5 bases outside the gene matches. Germline V CDR1 and CDR2: LNHNV, YYDKDF (reference sequence). The CDR3 DNA is TGTGCCACTCGTAGCGGGGGGAGTGAGCAGTTCTTC. This codes for CATRSGGSEQFF.

V usage is TRBV15 and J usage is TRBJ2-1, with D hard to call. Deletions cut 1 base from V and 2 bases from J, with 12 bases between. Germline lookup yields CDR1 LNHNV and CDR2 YYDKDF (reference sequence). CDR3 length: 16 amino acids. The CDR3 bases are TGTGCCACCAGCAGAGGTGGAAAATTAACCTACAATGAGCAGTTCTTC. Translating it yields CATSRGGKLTYNEQFF.

Regarding this clonotype: A junction boundary mismatches the germline segment, possibly from a read error. V is TRBV4-3 and J is TRBJ2-3; TRBD2 is a possible D gene (6 bases). Looked up from germline, CDR1 is LGHNA and CDR2 is YSLEER. This CDR3 has 15 residues. The CDR3 DNA reads TGCGCCGGCAGCCAAGATCCGGGGGTGGGGGATACGCAGTATTTT. Protein sequence: CAGSQDPGVGDTQYF.

The J gene is TRBJ2-5, the V gene TRBV5-1; 11 bases are shared with TRBD1. The germline V gene encodes CDR1 SGHRS and CDR2 YFSETQ. Trimming at V came to 3 bases and at J to 11 bases, leaving 12 bases not matched to a gene. The CDR3 contains 15 residues. The CDR3: CASSWGTGGTYVQYF. The CDR3 nucleotides are TGCGCCAGCAGCTGGGGGACAGGGGGTACCTACGTGCAGTACTTC.

The chain couples TRBV6-5 to TRBJ1-2; perhaps TRBD1 as D (6 bases). V was trimmed by 8 bases and J by 4 bases, leaving 14 bases between them. Germline CDR1 reads MNHEY; CDR2 reads SVGAGI. The CDR3 consists of 13 residues. This CDR3 is CASARGQPYGYTF. CDR3 DNA sequence: TGTGCCAGCGCCCGGGGGCAGCCCTATGGCTACACCTTC.

The chain carries TRBV5-6 and TRBJ2-7; TRBD2 matches 10 bases. With the DNA end fitting TRBJ2-5 better, the J assignment may be wrong. The CDR3 length is 16 residues. Germline CDR1 is SGHDT and CDR2 is YYEEEE. The CDR3 DNA follows: TGTGCCAGCAGTTTTGCGGGACTAGCGTCGTTAGAGACCCAGTACTTC. It translates to CASSFAGLASLETQYF.

In this sample, this clonotype turned up a few times. This chain joins TRBV12-3 or TRBV12-4 and TRBJ2-3; D remains unclear. The CDR3 runs 14 residues. Trimming removed 3 bases from V and 2 bases from J, with 9 bases in between. CDR3 protein: CASSLVQNTDTQYF. The CDR3 bases are TGTGCCAGCAGTTTGGTACAGAACACAGATACGCAGTATTTT.

The chain has TRBV7-2 and TRBJ2-4, with 7 bases lining up with TRBD2. The J call may be incorrect, as the DNA end agrees better with TRBJ2-7. From germline, CDR1 is SGHTA and CDR2 FQGNSA. This CDR3 contains 17 residues. In DNA form, the CDR3 reads TGTGCCAGCAGCTTAGGGAAGGAGCGGGAACTTTCCTACGAGCAGTACTTC. Its protein is CASSLGKERELSYEQYF.

The chain couples TRBV7-2 to TRBJ1-2; 7 bases are shared with TRBD1. Germline V CDR1 and CDR2: SGHTA, FQGNSA. The CDR3 is 15 residues long. Trimming took 5 bases from V and 6 from J; bases not matched to a gene: 12. In DNA form, the CDR3 reads TGTGCCAGCAGCCCCGGAACACAGGGGAAAAATGGCTACACCTTC. Residues: CASSPGTQGKNGYTF.

The chain has TRBV6-5 and TRBJ1-2, with D maybe TRBD1 (6 bases). This CDR3 contains 12 residues. Germline CDR1 reads MNHEY; CDR2 reads SVGAGI. V was pared by 11 bases and J by 3 bases, with 13 bases between. Written as DNA, the CDR3 is TGTGCCGTCCACGGGACATACTATGGCTACACCTTC. Its translation: CAVHGTYYGYTF.

There are a few counts of this clonotype. The chain links TRBV15 to TRBJ2-1, with D uncertain. The CDR3 totals 12 residues. CDR1 and CDR2 from the germline V gene are LNHNV and YYDKDF (reference sequence). With 0 bases removed from V and 8 bases from J, the gap between germline ends came to 5 bases. As DNA, the CDR3 is TGTGCCACCAGCAGAGATAAGTATGAGCAGTTCTTC. This sequence encodes CATSRDKYEQFF.

The chain is built from TRBV28 and TRBJ2-3, with TRBD1 matching over 7 bases. CDR1 and CDR2 from the germline V gene are MDHEN and SYDVKM. The junction had 0 bases not matched to a gene; V was cut back by 1 base and J by 5 bases. This CDR3 comprises 13 residues. The CDR3 spells CASSLYRGDTQYF. In DNA, the CDR3 is TGTGCCAGCAGTTTATACAGGGGAGATACGCAGTATTTT.

The V call is TRBV4-2, the J call TRBJ2-1; D gene ambiguous. Germline V gene lookup returns CDR1 LGHNA and CDR2 YNFKEQ. The CDR3 covers 16 residues. The V gene lost 0 bases and the J gene lost 4 bases, with 13 bases spanning the gap. CDR3 residues: CASSQEEPATYNEQFF. The CDR3, as DNA: TGTGCCAGCAGCCAAGAGGAACCGGCAACGTACAATGAGCAGTTCTTC.

This chain connects TRBV29-1 to TRBJ2-5; 7 positions match TRBD1. The J call may be mistaken, given a closer DNA end match to TRBJ2-7. This CDR3 is 13 amino acids long. Germline V lookup: CDR1 SQVTM, CDR2 ANQGSEA. CDR3 region: CSAAGQVTYEQYF. The CDR3 nucleotides read TGCAGCGCCGCCGGACAGGTAACCTACGAGCAGTACTTC.

As concerns this clonotype: A read error may explain this, as a much larger clone is one base away. The J gene is TRBJ2-4, the V gene TRBV4-3; tentatively, D is TRBD1 (5 bases). Near its end, the DNA agrees better with TRBJ2-7, so the J call may be wrong. The length of the CDR3 is 13 residues. Germline CDR1 is LGHNA and CDR2 is YSLEER. The CDR3 here is CASSARVGYEQYF. CDR3 DNA: TGCGCCAGCAGCGCCAGGGTCGGGTACGAGCAGTACTTC.

This rearrangement joins TRBV7-2 to TRBJ2-1; the D gene is possibly TRBD2 (6 bases). V lost 4 bases to trimming and J lost 0 bases, with 16 bases between them. This CDR3 has 17 amino acids. Germline V gene sequence: CDR1 SGHTA, CDR2 FQGNSA. Here the CDR3 reads CASSSRTGTGSYNEQFF. In nucleotides, the CDR3 is TGTGCCAGCAGCTCCAGAACCGGGACTGGCTCCTACAATGAGCAGTTCTTC.

In its sample, this clonotype was seen a few times. V gene TRBV28 combines with J gene TRBJ1-2; 7 bases map to TRBD1. The J segment lost 3 bases and the V segment lost 4 bases, leaving 8 bases of the junction unmatched. The germline gives CDR1 MDHEN, CDR2 SYDVKM. This CDR3 has 15 amino acids. DNA for the CDR3: TGTGCCAGCAGTTCGGGGTCGACAGGGTACTATGGCTACACCTTC. It translates to CASSSGSTGYYGYTF.

The chain employs TRBV7-8 and TRBJ2-7; 9 nucleotides line up with TRBD2. The CDR3 has 14 amino acids. The V gene end was trimmed by 1 base and the J gene end by 12 bases; junction bases not matched to a gene: 10. Per the germline V gene, CDR1 is SGHVS and CDR2 is FQNEAQ. CDR3 region: CASSLDIQRGATYF. CDR3 DNA: TGTGCCAGCAGCTTAGATATACAGCGGGGGGCCACGTACTTC.

This chain joins TRBV7-2 and TRBJ2-2; D remains ambiguous. Germline CDR1 and CDR2: SGHTA and FQGNSA. This CDR3 comprises 15 residues. Trimming removed 4 bases from V and 0 bases from J, with 9 bases in between. The CDR3 region is CASSSPRANTGELFF. The CDR3, as DNA: TGTGCCAGCAGCTCCCCCCGAGCGAACACCGGGGAGCTGTTTTTT.

V usage is TRBV9 and J usage is TRBJ2-5; no reliable D call. The V end was cut by 1 base, the J end by 1 base, with 8 bases between. CDR1 SGDLS and CDR2 YYNGEE come from the germline V gene. This CDR3 spans 14 amino acids. The CDR3 sequence is CASSVNTLQETQYF. CDR3 bases: TGTGCCAGCAGCGTAAATACACTCCAAGAGACCCAGTACTTC.

The gene calls are TRBV10-3 and TRBJ2-1; D could derive from TRBD1 or TRBD2 (7 bases each). This CDR3 is 17 amino acids long. Germline V gives CDR1 ENHRY, CDR2 SYGVKD. Trimming left V 7 bases short and J 6 bases short, with 25 bases between. In DNA form, the CDR3 reads TGTGCCATCACCAGACAGGGTCCTAGGGGGGGATCCAATGAGCAGTTCTTC. It is translated as CAITRQGPRGGSNEQFF.